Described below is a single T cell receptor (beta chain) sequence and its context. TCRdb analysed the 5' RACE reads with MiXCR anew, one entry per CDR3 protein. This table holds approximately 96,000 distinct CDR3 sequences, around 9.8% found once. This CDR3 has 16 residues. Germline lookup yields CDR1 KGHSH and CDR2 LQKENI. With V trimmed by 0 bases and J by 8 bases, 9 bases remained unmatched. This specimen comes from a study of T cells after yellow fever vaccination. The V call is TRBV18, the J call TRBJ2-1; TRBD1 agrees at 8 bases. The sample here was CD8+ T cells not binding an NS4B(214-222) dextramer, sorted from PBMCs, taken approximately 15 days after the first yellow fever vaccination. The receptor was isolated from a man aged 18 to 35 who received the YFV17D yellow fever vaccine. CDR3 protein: CASSPPVGDRIDEQFF. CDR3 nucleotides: TGTGCCAGCTCACCACCAGTAGGGGACAGGATCGATGAGCAGTTCTTC.